This T cell receptor (beta chain) was retrieved from a study of blood T cell repertoires in COVID-19. Study at large: From the United States, Italy and Spain came samples of acute and convalescent COVID-19.

The CDR3 loop spans 14 amino acids. V was pared by 5 bases and J by 5 bases, with 7 bases of the junction left unmatched. Germline-derived CDR1 and CDR2 are SEHNR and FQNEAQ (reference sequence). The authors' processing: Amplifying reference gene primers gave estimates of nucleated cell counts. The assay was immunoSEQ multiplex PCR, and TCRdb's table has in-frame clones only and misses some. That table furnishes V, J and clone size, whereas the DNA furnished D and trimming. The sample shows 150,000 to 200,000 clones, nearly 80% of them seen only once. This TCR was sampled from a woman at least 80 years old with acute or convalescent COVID-19. Sequencing input: peripheral blood. J is TRBJ2-5 and V is TRBV7-9, with TRBD1 matching 8 bases. In DNA, the CDR3 is TGTGCCAGCAGCCCCGGACAGGGCAGCGAGACCCAGTACTTC. The encoded protein is CASSPGQGSETQYF. Complete variable domain (other parts from reference TRBV7-9 and TRBJ2-5): DTGVSQNPRHKITKRGQNVTFRCDPISEHNRLYWYRQTLGQGPEFLTYFQNEAQLEKSRLLSDRFSAERPKGSFSTLEIQRTEQGDSAMYLCASSPGQGSETQYFGPGTRLLVL.